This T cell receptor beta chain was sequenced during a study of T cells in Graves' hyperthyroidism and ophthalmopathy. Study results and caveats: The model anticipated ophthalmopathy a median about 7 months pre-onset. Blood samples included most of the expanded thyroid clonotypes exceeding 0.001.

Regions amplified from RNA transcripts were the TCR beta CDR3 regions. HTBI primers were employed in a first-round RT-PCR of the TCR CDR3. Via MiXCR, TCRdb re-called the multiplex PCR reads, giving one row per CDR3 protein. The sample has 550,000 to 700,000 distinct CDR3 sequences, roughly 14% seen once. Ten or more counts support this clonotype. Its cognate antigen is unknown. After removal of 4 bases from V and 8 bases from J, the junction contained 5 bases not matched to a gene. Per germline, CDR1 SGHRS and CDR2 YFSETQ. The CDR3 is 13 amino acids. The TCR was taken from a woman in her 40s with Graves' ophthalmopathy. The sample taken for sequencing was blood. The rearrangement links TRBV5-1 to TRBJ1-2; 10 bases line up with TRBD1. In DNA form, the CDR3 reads TGCGCCAGCAGCATCGGGACAGGGGAAGGCTACACCTTC. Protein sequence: CASSIGTGEGYTF. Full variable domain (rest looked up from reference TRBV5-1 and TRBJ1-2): KAGVTQTPRYLIKTRGQQVTLSCSPISGHRSVSWYQQTPGQGLQFLFEYFSETQRNKGNFPGRFSGRQFSNSRSEMNVSTLELGDSALYLCASSIGTGEGYTFGSGTRLTVV.